This TCR beta chain was retrieved from a study of blood T cell repertoires in COVID-19. Across the study: Sites across the United States, Italy and Spain contributed samples from acute and convalescent COVID-19. From T cells, B-cell-depleted T cells, or PBMCs came the material, which was cDNA or gDNA.

This clone was detected only a few times. In the original analysis: Estimation of nucleated cell counts relied on the amplification of reference gene primers. Assay used: immunoSEQ multiplex PCR; TCRdb lists only in-frame clones, some missing. V and J calls and clone size are those listed in that table; D and trimming were worked out from the DNA. The sample has some 220,000 clones, over 75% seen once; the top ten hold around 13%. Deletions cut 6 bases from V and 4 bases from J, with 16 bases between. From germline, CDR1 is LNHDA and CDR2 SQIVND (reference sequence). The CDR3 loop spans 15 amino acids.

The chain is built from TRBV19 and TRBJ1-5; D possibly corresponds to TRBD1 (6 bases). This clonotype was sampled from a human donor in a cohort sampled during active COVID-19. The sample taken for sequencing was peripheral blood. The CDR3 sequence is CASRMIGGVNQPQHF. The CDR3 nucleotides are TGTGCCAGTAGGATGATAGGGGGGGTGAATCAGCCCCAGCATTTT. The whole variable domain, remainder taken from reference TRBV19 and TRBJ1-5, is DGGITQSPKYLFRKEGQNVTLSCEQNLNHDAMYWYRQDPGQGLRLIYYSQIVNDFQKGDIAEGYSVSREKKESFPLTVTSAQKNPTAFYLCASRMIGGVNQPQHFGDGTRLSIL.